These T cell receptor beta chains were read from a single sample in a study of shared clonotypes between healthy human individuals. Method: immunoSEQ multiplex PCR; TCRdb's copy keeps in-frame clones and lacks some. The data show about 1,800,000 clones, about 95% seen once. Source material: naive CD8+ T cells sorted from blood. The receptors shown here come from a man aged 18-30 years in good health. Both conserved end residues are part of each CDR3. A D gene is named only where the DNA matches it firmly. Some rows have no size entry. The others give once, few or many, or a class for an expanded clone.

size | J | V | D | CDR3 | DNA
. | TRBJ2-3 | TRBV5-4 | . | CASSLGDSTDTQYF | TGTGCCAGCAGCTTGGGGGACAGCACAGATACGCAGTATTTT
once | TRBJ2-3 | TRBV27 | TRBD2 | CASSLSTRLAGDADTQYF | TGTGCCAGCAGTTTATCGACAAGACTAGCGGGAGACGCAGATACGCAGTATTTT
once | TRBJ2-1 | TRBV5-6 | TRBD2 | CASSSGGTEQFF | TGTGCCAGCAGCAGCGGGGGGACGGAGCAGTTCTTC
. | TRBJ2-7 | TRBV7-2 | . | CASSLVVSAYLSYEQYF | TGTGCCAGCAGCTTAGTAGTTAGCGCGTACTTATCCTACGAGCAGTACTTC
. | TRBJ2-7 | TRBV5-4 | . | CASSEGFSYEQYF | TGTGCCAGCAGTGAGGGGTTCTCCTACGAGCAGTACTTC
few | TRBJ1-1 | TRBV7-3 | . | CASSTQGPTEAFF | TGTGCCAGCAGCACACAGGGCCCCACTGAAGCTTTCTTT
. | TRBJ1-5 | TRBV27 | . | CASSLQGLNQPQHF | TGTGCCAGCAGTTTACAGGGTCTGAATCAGCCCCAGCATTTT
. | TRBJ1-3 | TRBV7-9 | . | CASSLVGLSGNTIYF | TGTGCCAGCAGCTTAGTAGGTCTCTCTGGAAACACCATATATTTT
few | TRBJ1-2 | TRBV7-9 | . | CASSLVSESYGYTF | TGTGCCAGCAGCTTAGTCTCAGAATCCTATGGCTACACCTTC
. | TRBJ1-3 | TRBV4-1 | TRBD1 | CASSLLTGTETGNTIYF | TGCGCCAGCAGCCTTCTAACCGGGACAGAAACTGGAAACACCATATATTTT
. | TRBJ1-4 | TRBV29-1 | . | CSVDSGSGIEKLFF | TGCAGCGTTGATTCAGGGAGCGGTATTGAAAAACTGTTTTTT
. | TRBJ1-2 | TRBV30 | . | CAWSDAPAPSYGYTF | TGTGCCTGGAGTGACGCTCCAGCCCCTTCCTATGGCTACACCTTC
. | TRBJ2-7 | TRBV5-1 | TRBD1 | CASSYGTGAYEQYF | TGCGCCAGCAGCTATGGGACAGGAGCCTACGAGCAGTACTTC
once | TRBJ2-5 | TRBV4-1 | TRBD2 | CASSQLAGEGLKETQYF | TGCGCCAGCAGCCAACTAGCGGGAGAGGGACTTAAAGAGACCCAGTACTTC
. | TRBJ2-7 | TRBV5-1 | TRBD1 | CASSTDREIYEQYF | TGCGCCAGCAGCACGGACAGGGAAATCTACGAGCAGTACTTC
once | TRBJ2-7 | TRBV10-3 | TRBD2 | CAISVSGGVYEQYF | TGTGCCATCAGTGTTAGCGGGGGGGTCTACGAGCAGTACTTC
. | TRBJ2-7 | TRBV29-1 | . | CSVVEGTGTHSYEQYF | TGCAGCGTTGTTGAGGGGACCGGGACACACTCCTACGAGCAGTACTTC
once | TRBJ1-5 | TRBV7-9 | . | CASSLGSGAGADQPQHF | TGTGCCAGCAGCTTAGGGTCTGGGGCAGGGGCCGATCAGCCCCAGCATTTT
. | TRBJ1-1 | TRBV6-5 | . | CASSREGNTEAFF | TGTGCCAGCAGCCGGGAGGGGAACACTGAAGCTTTCTTT
. | TRBJ1-6 | TRBV9 | . | CASSPTGGMDSPLHF | TGTGCCAGCAGCCCTACGGGGGGGATGGATTCACCCCTCCACTTT
. | TRBJ2-6 | TRBV4-1 | . | CASSQGEGTGANVLTF | TGCGCCAGCAGCCAAGGTGAGGGGACTGGGGCCAACGTCCTGACTTTC
once | TRBJ2-3 | TRBV6-5 | . | CASSYHSGRATDTQYF | TGTGCCAGCAGTTACCACTCAGGAAGGGCCACAGATACGCAGTATTTT
. | TRBJ1-1 | TRBV10-3 | . | CAITGENTEAFF | TGTGCCATCACGGGGGAGAACACTGAAGCTTTCTTT
. | TRBJ2-7 | TRBV6-1 | . | CASSENAAGYEQYF | TGTGCCAGCAGTGAAAACGCGGCTGGGTACGAGCAGTACTTC
few | TRBJ2-7 | TRBV13 | . | CASSLGRTGQEQYF | TGTGCCAGCAGCTTAGGCAGAACAGGGCAAGAGCAGTACTTC
. | TRBJ1-4 | TRBV30 | . | CAWSVLGTNEKLFF | TGTGCCTGGAGTGTTCTGGGGACTAATGAAAAACTGTTTTTT
. | TRBJ2-3 | TRBV12-5 | . | CASGFRQGDTQYF | TGTGCTAGTGGTTTCCGGCAGGGCGATACGCAGTATTTT
. | TRBJ1-1 | TRBV7-6 | . | CASSFWESNPNTEAFF | TGTGCCAGCAGCTTTTGGGAGAGCAATCCGAACACTGAAGCTTTCTTT
. | TRBJ2-1 | TRBV6-5 | . | CASIDLGYNEQFF | TGTGCCAGCATTGACTTGGGGTACAATGAGCAGTTCTTC
. | TRBJ2-2 | TRBV6-1 | . | CASSPGPLPTGELFF | TGTGCCAGCAGTCCCGGGCCACTTCCGACGGGGGAGCTGTTTTTT
. | TRBJ2-3 | TRBV5-1 | . | CASSLRARGAYTDTQYF | TGCGCCAGCAGCTTGAGGGCTAGAGGGGCCTACACAGATACGCAGTATTTT
few | TRBJ1-2 | TRBV30 | . | CACFGVGYTF | TGTGCCTGCTTTGGGGTTGGCTACACCTTC
. | TRBJ1-1 | TRBV27 | . | CASSAPGGGEAFF | TGTGCCAGCAGTGCCCCGGGGGGCGGTGAAGCTTTCTTT
. | TRBJ1-5 | TRBV21-1 | . | CASSPFTGYQPQHF | TGTGCCAGCAGCCCCTTCACAGGGTATCAGCCCCAGCATTTT
. | TRBJ2-7 | TRBV9 | . | CASSVAGLGSYEQYF | TGTGCCAGCAGCGTAGCGGGACTCGGAAGCTACGAGCAGTACTTC
. | TRBJ2-7 | TRBV5-4 | . | CASSQDTTYEQYF | TGTGCCAGCAGCCAAGATACTACCTACGAGCAGTACTTC
. | TRBJ1-2 | TRBV4-1 | . | CASSQDRVVYGYTF | TGCGCCAGCAGCCAAGACAGGGTCGTCTATGGCTACACCTTC
. | TRBJ2-7 | TRBV4-3 | . | CASSQGAAGYEQYF | TGCGCCAGCAGCCAAGGGGCCGCGGGCTACGAGCAGTACTTC
. | TRBJ2-5 | TRBV11-2 | TRBD2 | CASSLVGLAGAETQYF | TGTGCCAGCAGCTTAGTTGGACTAGCGGGGGCGGAGACCCAGTACTTC
. | TRBJ1-1 | TRBV19 | TRBD1 | CASSTRPGQAGEAFF | TGTGCCAGTAGTACCCGACCTGGACAGGCGGGTGAAGCTTTCTTT
. | TRBJ2-7 | TRBV30 | . | CAWSVRYLGGVLSYEQYF | TGTGCCTGGAGTGTACGGTATCTAGGGGGAGTCCTTTCCTACGAGCAGTACTTC
once | TRBJ2-7 | TRBV6-5 | . | CASSPSVGYEQYF | TGTGCCAGCAGTCCTAGCGTTGGGTACGAGCAGTACTTC
. | TRBJ2-1 | TRBV5-8 | . | CASSFRSSYNEQFF | TGTGCCAGCAGCTTTAGGAGCTCCTACAATGAGCAGTTCTTC
. | TRBJ1-2 | TRBV29-1 | . | CSVTQTVREDYYGYTF | TGCAGCGTGACCCAAACGGTGAGGGAAGATTACTATGGCTACACCTTC
. | TRBJ2-1 | TRBV27 | . | CASSTRESSYNEQFF | TGTGCCAGCAGTACACGGGAGTCCTCCTACAATGAGCAGTTCTTC
. | TRBJ2-7 | TRBV2 | . | CASSYRESSYEQYF | TGTGCCAGCAGTTACCGGGAGAGCTCCTACGAGCAGTACTTC
once | TRBJ1-3 | TRBV28 | . | CASTAWEGGQSNTIYF | TGTGCCAGCACCGCCTGGGAGGGAGGGCAGAGTAACACCATATATTTT